This TCR beta chain was observed in a study of blood T cell repertoires in COVID-19. The CDR3 sequence is 16 residues long. Germline V gene lookup returns CDR1 SEHNR and CDR2 FQNEAQ (reference sequence). V lost 5 bases, J lost 2 bases, and 6 bases stayed unmatched. Measured with immunoSEQ multiplex PCR; TCRdb has only the in-frame clones, and not every one. The sample lists about 240,000 clones, 82% occurring once. Sequencing input: peripheral blood. The chain links TRBV7-9 to TRBJ2-3; 11 nucleotides match TRBD2. This receptor was obtained from an older woman with active or convalescent COVID-19. The CDR3 region is CASSRLAGGLTDTQYF. CDR3 nucleotide sequence: TGTGCCAGCAGCCGTCTAGCGGGGGGACTCACAGATACGCAGTATTTT.